What follows are 26 T cell receptor beta chains derived from one specimen sequenced in a study of cytomegalovirus exposure and HLA in healthy donors. PCR primers comprised 60 Vbeta and 13 Jbeta primers. Assay: immunoSEQ multiplex PCR; the TCRdb copy retains only in-frame clones and omits some. The sample contains 120,000 or so clones, around three quarters of which appear only once. The material sequenced was PBMCs. These receptors all stem from a man aged 25 to 45 in good health and CMV-seropositive.

The rearrangement joins TRBV6-4 to TRBJ2-3; a possible D gene is TRBD2 (5 bases). CDR1 is MRHNA and CDR2 is SNTAGT in the germline V gene. V lost 6 bases and J lost 0, with 16 bases in between. The CDR3 contains 16 residues. CDR3 bases: TGTGCCAGCAGCCCCAATTGGGGAGAAAGCACAGATACGCAGTATTTT. Translated: CASSPNWGESTDTQYF.

The rearrangement uses TRBV19 and TRBJ2-5; 11 bases agree with TRBD1. Germline lookup yields CDR1 LNHDA and CDR2 SQIVND (reference sequence). This CDR3 comprises 16 residues. Trimming cost V 4 bases and J 7 bases; bases outside gene matches: 11. CDR3 bases: TGTGCCAGTAGTACACTCGAGGACAGGGGGCGAGGGACCCAGTACTTC. Translated: CASSTLEDRGRGTQYF.

The chain is built from TRBV19 and TRBJ2-1; the match to TRBD2 covers 11 bases. Germline CDR1 and CDR2: LNHDA and SQIVND (reference sequence). Germline trimming cut 4 bases from V and 8 bases from J; bases unmatched to any gene: 7. The CDR3 is made up of 15 amino acids. CDR3 loop: CASSTRLAGTYEQFF. As DNA, the CDR3 is TGTGCCAGTAGTACCCGACTAGCGGGGACCTATGAGCAGTTCTTC. Complete variable domain (other parts from reference TRBV19 and TRBJ2-1): DGGITQSPKYLFRKEGQNVTLSCEQNLNHDAMYWYRQDPGQGLRLIYYSQIVNDFQKGDIAEGYSVSREKKESFPLTVTSAQKNPTAFYLCASSTRLAGTYEQFFGPGTRLTVL.

The chain uses TRBV10-3 and TRBJ1-5; D is undetermined. Germline V gene data show CDR1 as ENHRY and CDR2 as SYGVKD. The CDR3 consists of 15 residues. Trimming shortened V by 2 bases and J by 1 base, and 9 bases separated the two germline ends. The CDR3 loop is CAISEQAGSNQPQHF. The CDR3 nucleotides are TGTGCCATCAGTGAGCAGGCTGGGAGCAATCAGCCCCAGCATTTT.

The gene calls are TRBV19 and TRBJ1-5, with 10 bases that match TRBD1. Germline V lookup: CDR1 LNHDA, CDR2 SQIVND (reference sequence). V was clipped by 6 bases and J by 1 base; unmatched bases: 12. The CDR3 covers 18 residues. The CDR3, as DNA: TGTGCCAGTAGACGCCTGACCGGGACAGGGGTCAGCAATCAGCCCCAGCATTTT. Its protein is CASRRLTGTGVSNQPQHF. Variable domain in full (rest from reference TRBV19 and TRBJ1-5): DGGITQSPKYLFRKEGQNVTLSCEQNLNHDAMYWYRQDPGQGLRLIYYSQIVNDFQKGDIAEGYSVSREKKESFPLTVTSAQKNPTAFYLCASRRLTGTGVSNQPQHFGDGTRLSIL.

This clone came up once. The chain joins TRBV27 to TRBJ1-6; tentative D call: TRBD1 (6 bases). Germline CDR1 MNHEY, CDR2 SMNVEV (reference sequence). V lost 2 bases, J lost 10 bases, and 18 bases lay in between. There are 16 residues in the CDR3. This CDR3 is CASSLTGGAGGSPLHF. In nucleotides, the CDR3 is TGTGCCAGCAGTTTAACGGGGGGCGCGGGGGGCTCACCCCTCCACTTT.

This chain connects TRBV11-3 to TRBJ2-1, with a tentative D call TRBD2 (5 bases). The CDR3 is 14 amino acids. The V end lost 1 base, the J end lost 5 bases, and 9 bases lay between the germline ends. The V gene's germline CDR1 is SGHNT and CDR2 YENEEA. The CDR3 DNA is TGTGCCAGCAGCTTAGTACGGGGAAACAATGAGCAGTTCTTC. This sequence encodes CASSLVRGNNEQFF.

V and J are TRBV6-5 and TRBJ1-1; 7 positions match TRBD1. CDR3 length equals 15 residues. The germline CDR1 and CDR2 sequences are MNHEY and SVGAGI. Germline trimming cut 4 bases from V and 1 base from J; bases unmatched to any gene: 6. Here the CDR3 DNA reads TGTGCCAGCAGTTCCTCGACAGGGACGAACACTGAAGCTTTCTTT. Translation gives CASSSSTGTNTEAFF.

J is TRBJ1-1 and V is TRBV9; maybe TRBD1 (6 bases). V lost 3 bases to trimming and J lost 3 bases, with 15 bases between them. The CDR3 is 15 amino acids. The germline V gene encodes CDR1 SGDLS and CDR2 YYNGEE. Here the CDR3 reads CASSARGARDTEAFF. In DNA form, the CDR3 reads TGTGCCAGCAGCGCCCGGGGGGCGCGGGACACTGAAGCTTTCTTT.

This chain links TRBV9 with TRBJ2-5, with D maybe TRBD2 (6 bases). Per the germline V gene, CDR1 is SGDLS and CDR2 is YYNGEE. There are 16 residues in the CDR3. Trimming stripped 6 bases from V and 1 base from J, with 19 bases between. The CDR3 region has the DNA TGTGCCAGCAATCTTTCCGGGACTCGCCTCCAAGAGACCCAGTACTTC. Amino acid sequence: CASNLSGTRLQETQYF.

A few counts support this clone. The V call is TRBV7-3, the J call TRBJ2-7; D possibly corresponds to TRBD2 (6 bases). CDR1 SGHTA and CDR2 FQGTGA come from the germline V gene. V was cut by 6 bases and J by 6 bases, with 18 bases left in between. The CDR3 runs to 14 residues. The CDR3 DNA follows: TGTGCCAGCAGTGCAGCGGGTGGGGCCGGCGAGCAGTACTTC. This encodes CASSAAGGAGEQYF.

The chain uses TRBV29-1 and TRBJ2-4, with D maybe TRBD2 (5 bases). Trimming removed 3 bases at V and 7 bases at J, with 7 bases between. The CDR3 has 11 amino acids. Germline values: CDR1 SQVTM, CDR2 ANQGSEA. The CDR3 sequence is CSVDAGNIQYF. The CDR3 coding sequence is TGCAGCGTTGACGCGGGTAACATTCAGTACTTC. The full variable domain, in which reference TRBV29-1 and TRBJ2-4 provide the parts outside the CDR3, is SAVISQKPSRDICQRGTSLTIQCQVDSQVTMMFWYRQQPGQSLTLIATANQGSEATYESGFVIDKFPISRPNLTFSTLTVSNMSPEDSSIYLCSVDAGNIQYFGAGTRLSVL.

This clone was recorded once. The V call is TRBV27, the J call TRBJ1-1; 9 bases map to TRBD1. Germline V gene sequence: CDR1 MNHEY, CDR2 SMNVEV (reference sequence). This CDR3 spans 15 amino acids. The ends lost 5 bases at V and 7 bases at J; junction bases unmatched: 11. The CDR3 loop reads CASSTPGQGKDEAFF. The CDR3 DNA sequence: TGTGCCAGCAGTACCCCGGGACAGGGTAAGGATGAAGCTTTCTTT.

The CDR3 protein is CSASRDYGYTF. Written as DNA, the CDR3 is TGCAGTGCTAGCCGTGACTATGGCTACACCTTC. V usage is TRBV20-1 and J usage is TRBJ1-2; D not certain. This CDR3 has 11 amino acids. Germline CDR1 reads DFQATT; CDR2 reads SNEGSKA (reference sequence). Trimming stripped 3 bases from V and 3 bases from J, with 5 bases between.

The chain combines TRBV4-1 with TRBJ1-2; D call uncertain. Trimming removed 0 bases from V and 2 bases from J, with 10 bases in between. The CDR3 totals 15 residues. CDR1 MGHRA and CDR2 YSYEKL come from the germline V gene. CDR3 sequence: CASSQEPRENYGYTF. The CDR3 region has the DNA TGCGCCAGCAGCCAAGAACCCCGGGAGAACTATGGCTACACCTTC.

This clone appeared a single time. The rearrangement links TRBV5-1 to TRBJ2-7, with 9 bases aligning to TRBD2. The junction had 7 bases not matched to a gene; V was cut back by 0 bases and J by 0 bases. The CDR3 runs to 17 residues. The germline gives CDR1 SGHRS, CDR2 YFSETQ. CDR3 sequence reads: CASSLVPSGASSYEQYF. The CDR3, as DNA: TGCGCCAGCAGCTTGGTTCCTAGCGGGGCCAGCTCCTACGAGCAGTACTTC.

V and J are TRBV9 and TRBJ2-1; TRBD2 aligns across 8 bases. Germline-derived CDR1 and CDR2 are SGDLS and YYNGEE. Trimming took 0 bases from V and 7 from J; bases not matched to a gene: 6. This CDR3 is 15 amino acids long. The CDR3 sequence is CASSVAGSGVNEQFF. CDR3 nucleotide sequence: TGTGCCAGCAGCGTAGCGGGTAGCGGGGTAAATGAGCAGTTCTTC.

This clone was counted between two and nine times. The chain uses TRBV29-1 and TRBJ2-3, with 9 bases lining up with TRBD1. The V gene end was trimmed by 7 bases and the J gene end by 2 bases; junction bases not matched to a gene: 4. Looked up from germline, CDR1 is SQVTM and CDR2 is ANQGSEA. The CDR3 length is 13 residues. In DNA, the CDR3 is TGCAGCGCCGGGACAGGGAACACAGATACGCAGTATTTT. This gives the protein CSAGTGNTDTQYF.

The chain links TRBV7-6 to TRBJ2-1, with TRBD2 matching over 8 bases. V shed 1 base and J 1 base; nucleotides not matched to a gene: 9. Germline CDR1 reads SGHVS; CDR2 reads FNYEAQ. CDR3 length equals 18 residues. The CDR3 loop reads CASSLEPTSGISYNEQFF. The CDR3 DNA follows: TGTGCCAGCAGCTTAGAGCCTACTAGCGGTATTTCCTACAATGAGCAGTTCTTC.

The V and J genes are TRBV18 and TRBJ1-1; perhaps TRBD1 as D (6 bases). Looked up from germline, CDR1 is KGHSH and CDR2 is LQKENI. The CDR3 runs 20 residues. V was trimmed by 0 bases and J by 4 bases, leaving 27 bases between them. The CDR3 bases are TGTGCCAGCTCACCACCTTCTGTCTTTTTGGGGGCGAGGCTTGGCACTGAAGCTTTCTTT. Translation gives CASSPPSVFLGARLGTEAFF. The whole variable domain, remainder taken from reference TRBV18 and TRBJ1-1, is NAGVMQNPRHLVRRRGQEARLRCSPMKGHSHVYWYRQLPEEGLKFMVYLQKENIIDESGMPKERFSAEFPKEGPSILRIQQVVRGDSAAYFCASSPPSVFLGARLGTEAFFGQGTRLTVV.

The V and J genes are TRBV19 and TRBJ1-5; D gene unclear. Per the germline V gene, CDR1 is LNHDA and CDR2 is SQIVND (reference sequence). CDR3 length: 15 amino acids. V lost 0 bases, J lost 7 bases, and 13 bases lay in between. The CDR3 protein is CASSIDQGRSQPQHF. The CDR3 coding sequence is TGTGCCAGTAGTATAGATCAAGGGAGGAGCCAGCCCCAGCATTTT.

The genes are TRBV7-3 and TRBJ2-7; the D is unclear. Trimming pared 3 bases from V and 6 bases from J, leaving 12 bases between. Germline loops: CDR1 SGHTA, CDR2 FQGTGA. The CDR3 extends over 13 amino acids. CDR3 in amino acids: CASSLVGSSEQYF. The CDR3 region has the DNA TGTGCCAGCAGCTTGGTGGGTAGCAGCGAGCAGTACTTC.

This chain joins TRBV7-2 and TRBJ2-1, with 11 nucleotides matching TRBD2. The CDR3 is 15 amino acids. V lost 0 bases and J lost 10; bases outside the gene matches: 5. Germline assignment: CDR1 SGHTA and CDR2 FQGNSA. CDR3 residues: CASSLASGGADEQFF. CDR3 DNA: TGTGCCAGCAGCTTAGCTAGCGGGGGGGCCGACGAGCAGTTCTTC.

This clone was seen more than once but under ten times. J is TRBJ1-2 and V is TRBV9; 7 nucleotides line up with TRBD1. Germline CDR1 and CDR2: SGDLS and YYNGEE. The CDR3 is 16 residues long. The junction had 15 bases not matched to a gene; V was cut back by 3 bases and J by 7 bases. The CDR3 is CASSARGGGRQGGYTF. CDR3 nucleotide sequence: TGTGCCAGCAGCGCGAGAGGGGGCGGGCGGCAGGGTGGCTACACCTTC.

This clone was recorded once. V gene TRBV19 combines with J gene TRBJ1-2; 10 bases agree with TRBD1. The CDR3 consists of 14 residues. The junction had 3 bases not matched to a gene; V was cut back by 3 bases and J by 5 bases. Germline CDR1 and CDR2: LNHDA and SQIVND (reference sequence). In DNA form, the CDR3 reads TGTGCCAGTAGTATTGGACAGGGGGTATATGGCTACACCTTC. It is translated as CASSIGQGVYGYTF.

The V gene is TRBV12-5, the J gene TRBJ1-1, with 8 nucleotides matching TRBD1. The V gene end was trimmed by 2 bases and the J gene end by 1 base; junction bases not matched to a gene: 12. This CDR3 contains 18 residues. CDR1 and CDR2 from the germline V gene are LGHNT and FRNRAP. This chain's CDR3 is CASGLILFSGTGNTEAFF. As DNA, the CDR3 is TGTGCTAGTGGTTTGATTCTCTTTTCCGGGACAGGGAACACTGAAGCTTTCTTT.